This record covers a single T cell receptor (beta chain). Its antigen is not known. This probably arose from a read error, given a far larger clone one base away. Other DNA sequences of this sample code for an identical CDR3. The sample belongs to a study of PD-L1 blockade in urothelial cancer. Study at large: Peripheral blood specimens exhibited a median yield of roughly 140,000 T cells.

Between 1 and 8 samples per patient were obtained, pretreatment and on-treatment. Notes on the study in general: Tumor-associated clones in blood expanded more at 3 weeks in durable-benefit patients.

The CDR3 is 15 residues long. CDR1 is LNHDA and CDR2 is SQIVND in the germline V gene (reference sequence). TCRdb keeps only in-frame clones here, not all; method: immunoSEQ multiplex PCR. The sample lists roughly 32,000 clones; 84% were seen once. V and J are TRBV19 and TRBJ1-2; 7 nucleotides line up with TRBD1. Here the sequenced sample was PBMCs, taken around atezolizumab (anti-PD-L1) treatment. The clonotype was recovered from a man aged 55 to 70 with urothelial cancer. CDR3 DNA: TGTGCCAGTAGTATACCCGACAGGGTTGACTATGGTTACACCTTC. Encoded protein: CASSIPDRVDYGYTF.